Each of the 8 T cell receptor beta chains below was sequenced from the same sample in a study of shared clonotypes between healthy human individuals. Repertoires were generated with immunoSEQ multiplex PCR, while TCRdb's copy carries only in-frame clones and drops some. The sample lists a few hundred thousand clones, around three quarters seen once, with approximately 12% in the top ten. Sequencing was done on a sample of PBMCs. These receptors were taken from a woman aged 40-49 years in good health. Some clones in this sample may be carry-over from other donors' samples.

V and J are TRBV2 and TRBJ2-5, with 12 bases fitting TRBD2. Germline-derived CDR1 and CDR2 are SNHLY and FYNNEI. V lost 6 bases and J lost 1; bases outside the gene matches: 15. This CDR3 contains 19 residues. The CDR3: CASSVQRSSGRVTQETQYF. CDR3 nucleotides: TGTGCCAGCAGCGTCCAACGATCTAGCGGGAGGGTAACCCAAGAGACCCAGTACTTC.

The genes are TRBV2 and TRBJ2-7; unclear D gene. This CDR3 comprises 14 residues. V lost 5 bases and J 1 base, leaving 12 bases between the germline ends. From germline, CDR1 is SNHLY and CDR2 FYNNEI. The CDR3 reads CASSKLDGSYEQYF. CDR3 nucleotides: TGTGCCAGCAGTAAGCTTGATGGGTCCTACGAGCAGTACTTC.

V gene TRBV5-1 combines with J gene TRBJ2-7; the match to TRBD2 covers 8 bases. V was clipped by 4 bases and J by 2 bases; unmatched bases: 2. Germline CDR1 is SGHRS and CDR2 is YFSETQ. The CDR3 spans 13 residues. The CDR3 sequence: CASSRSGAYEQYF. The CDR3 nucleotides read TGCGCCAGCAGCCGTAGCGGGGCCTACGAGCAGTACTTC.

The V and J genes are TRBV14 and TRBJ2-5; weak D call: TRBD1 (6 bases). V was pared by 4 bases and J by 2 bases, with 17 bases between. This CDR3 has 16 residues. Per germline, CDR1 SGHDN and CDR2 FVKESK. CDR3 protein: CASSPFWAGAQETQYF. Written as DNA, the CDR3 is TGTGCCAGCAGCCCCTTTTGGGCAGGGGCGCAAGAGACCCAGTACTTC.

The CDR3 DNA reads as TGTGCCAGCAGTTACTCCCTAGCGGGAGGGTCCAACGAGCAGTACTTC. Translating it yields CASSYSLAGGSNEQYF. The chain links TRBV6-5 to TRBJ2-7; 12 bases fit TRBD2. The CDR3 totals 16 residues. Unmatched junction bases numbered 5, after V lost 0 bases and J lost 5 bases. Germline V gene sequence: CDR1 MNHEY, CDR2 SVGAGI.

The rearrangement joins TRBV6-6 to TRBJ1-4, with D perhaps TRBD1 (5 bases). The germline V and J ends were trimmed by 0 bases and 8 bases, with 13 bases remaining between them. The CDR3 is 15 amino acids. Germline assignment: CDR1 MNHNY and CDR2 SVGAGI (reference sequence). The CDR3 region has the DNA TGTGCCAGCAGTTACTCTGGGGGGAAGAGAGAAAAACTGTTTTTT. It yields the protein CASSYSGGKREKLFF.

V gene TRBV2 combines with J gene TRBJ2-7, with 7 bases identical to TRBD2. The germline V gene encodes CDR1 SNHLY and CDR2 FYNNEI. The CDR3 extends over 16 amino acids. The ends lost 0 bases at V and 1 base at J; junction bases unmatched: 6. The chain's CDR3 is CASSEAGREWSYEQYF. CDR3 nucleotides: TGTGCCAGCAGTGAAGCCGGGCGGGAGTGGTCCTACGAGCAGTACTTC.

As DNA, the CDR3 is TGTGCCAGCAGCTTAGTGGCGGGAGGTATCGATGAGCAGTTCTTC. Protein product: CASSLVAGGIDEQFF. The rearrangement links TRBV11-2 to TRBJ2-1, with 8 bases that match TRBD2. The CDR3 extends over 15 amino acids. The V gene's germline CDR1 is SGHAT and CDR2 FQNNGV. V gave up 1 base and J gave up 8 bases; unmatched junction bases: 7.